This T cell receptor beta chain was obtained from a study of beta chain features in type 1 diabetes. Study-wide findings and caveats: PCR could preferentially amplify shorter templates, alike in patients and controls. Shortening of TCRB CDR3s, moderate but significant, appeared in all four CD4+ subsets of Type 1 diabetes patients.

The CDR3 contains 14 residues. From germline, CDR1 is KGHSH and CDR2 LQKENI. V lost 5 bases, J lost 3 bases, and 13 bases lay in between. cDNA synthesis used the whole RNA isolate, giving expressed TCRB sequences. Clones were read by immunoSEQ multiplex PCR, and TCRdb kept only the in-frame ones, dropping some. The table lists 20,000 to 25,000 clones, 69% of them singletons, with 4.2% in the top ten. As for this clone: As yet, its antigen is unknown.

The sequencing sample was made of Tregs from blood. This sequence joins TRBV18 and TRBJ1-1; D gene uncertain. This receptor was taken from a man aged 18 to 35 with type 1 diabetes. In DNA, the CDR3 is TGTGCCAGCTCAAGGTTATCCGGGGACACTGAAGCTTTCTTT. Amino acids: CASSRLSGDTEAFF.